The rows below give T cell receptor beta chains drawn from one sample of a study of human T cells and chemical hapten exposure. TCRdb independently ran MiXCR on the RACE reads; one entry per CDR3 protein. The sample records fewer than 100,000 distinct CDR3 sequences, about 10% being singletons. Specimen: whole blood, collected in connection with sensitization to the hapten diphenylcyclopropenone (DPC). The origin of the receptors is an older woman with alopecia areata. Some clones in this sample may be carry-over from other donors' samples. Each CDR3 is given with its conserved first and last residue. The D gene is left open where the match is weak. A clone size is listed for some rows: how often the clone was seen (once, few, many), or a class if it is expanded.

V gene	clone size	J gene	D gene	CDR3 DNA	CDR3 protein
TRBV6-6	few	TRBJ2-5	TRBD2	TGTGCCAGCAGCCAGGGACTAGCCGCAGAGACCCAGTACTTC	CASSQGLAAETQYF
TRBV6-2/TRBV6-3	-	TRBJ1-1	-	TGTGCCAGCAGTATCCTTTCCAGAGGGGACACTGAAGCTTTCTTT	CASSILSRGDTEAFF
TRBV27	once	TRBJ2-7	TRBD2	TGTGCCAGCAGTTTATCGCGGGGGACGACCTACGAGCAGTACTTC	CASSLSRGTTYEQYF
TRBV2	many	TRBJ1-3	TRBD1	TGTGCCAGCATGAGGGACAGCTCTGGAAACACCATATATTTT	CASMRDSSGNTIYF
TRBV28	few	TRBJ2-7	-	TGTGCCAGCAATGTGGGGCCGGACGAGCAGTACTTC	CASNVGPDEQYF
TRBV15	-	TRBJ2-7	-	TGTGCCACCAGCAGAGTTAGGCAGGGGATCCACGAGCAGTACTTC	CATSRVRQGIHEQYF
TRBV7-6	-	TRBJ2-5	-	TGTGCCAGCAGCTTAGGGCGACCCCAAGAGACCCAGTACTTC	CASSLGRPQETQYF
TRBV5-1	few	TRBJ2-3	-	TGCGCCAGCCACACCGGGACGCTAGCCTTTGGCACAGATACGCAGTATTTT	CASHTGTLAFGTDTQYF
TRBV20-1	-	TRBJ1-2	-	TGCAGTGCTAGACCCTATAACCTATGGGGCTACACCTTC	CSARPYNLWGYTF
TRBV10-3	few	TRBJ1-4	-	TGTGCCATCAGACAGGGACTGGAGCCTACTAATGAAAAACTGTTTTTT	CAIRQGLEPTNEKLFF
TRBV10-1	many	TRBJ2-2	-	TGCGCCAGCAGTGAGGATTGGGGGATCGGGGAGCTGTTTTTT	CASSEDWGIGELFF
TRBV5-8	many	TRBJ1-4	TRBD1	TGTGCCAGCAGCGAAGGACAGGGCGTTGCAACTAATGAAAAACTGTTTTTT	CASSEGQGVATNEKLFF
TRBV5-6	many	TRBJ2-5	-	TGTGCCAGCAGCCACCGGGACCAAGAGACCCAGTACTTC	CASSHRDQETQYF